The clone carrying this T cell receptor beta chain was seen ten or more times. The TCRbeta library incorporated unique molecular identifiers. Each CDR3 protein gets one entry after TCRdb re-called the PCR reads with MiXCR. The table has about 22,000 distinct CDR3 sequences, roughly 10% seen once. CDR3 length: 16 amino acids. CDR1 is LGHNA, CDR2 YSLEER, per germline. Trimming removed 0 bases from V and 0 bases from J, with 9 bases in between. The data stem from a study of T-cell reconstitution after alpha-beta-depleted transplantation in children. Sequenced here: PBMCs from the stem cell graft donor, sampled from the stem cell graft. The rearrangement uses TRBV4-3 and TRBJ2-1, with D perhaps TRBD1 (6 bases). This receptor was identified in a human donor who donated a stem cell graft to a child with chronic granulomatous disease. In DNA form, the CDR3 reads TGCGCCAGCAGCCAAGAGGGGGCCCCCTCCTACAATGAGCAGTTCTTC. It yields the protein CASSQEGAPSYNEQFF.